A selection of T cell receptor beta chains follows, all from one sample in a study of cytomegalovirus exposure and HLA in healthy donors. Only in-frame clones appear in the TCRdb table, and some are missing; sequencing was by immunoSEQ multiplex PCR. The data contain approximately 150,000 clones, 65% to 85% of them singletons. The sequencing input was PBMCs. The receptors come from a woman between 18 and 29 years old in good health and CMV-seronegative. Each CDR3 is given with its conserved first and last residue. D genes are given only for firm matches. Clone size appears in some rows only: once, few, many, or a class for an expanded clone.

NA NA TRBJ2-7 TRBV25-1 TGTGCCAGCAGTGCCCCCGAGGGCACCTACGAGCAGTACTTC CASSAPEGTYEQYF
NA NA TRBJ1-4 TRBV19 TGTGCCAGTAGTAGAGGACAGAGGAACGAAAAACTGTTTTTT CASSRGQRNEKLFF
TRBD1 NA TRBJ1-2 TRBV7-2 TGTGCCAGCAGCTTATCAAGACAGGGGGCGGCAGATGGCTACACCTTC CASSLSRQGAADGYTF
NA NA TRBJ2-7 TRBV11-3 TGTGCCAGCAGCCTTAGCGGATACGAGCAGTACTTC CASSLSGYEQYF
NA NA TRBJ1-1 TRBV6-5 TGTGCCAGCAGTTATGAGATGAACACTGAAGCTTTCTTT CASSYEMNTEAFF
NA NA TRBJ1-2 TRBV6-5 TGTGCCAGCAGCTTCCCGACGGGGGGTGGCTACACCTTC CASSFPTGGGYTF
NA NA TRBJ2-7 TRBV6-5 TGTGCCAGCAGTTTGGGGCCATCCTACGAGCAGTACTTC CASSLGPSYEQYF
TRBD1 NA TRBJ2-5 TRBV7-6 TGTGCCAGCAGCAGGGACGTGACAGGGGGCGAGACCCAGTACTTC CASSRDVTGGETQYF
TRBD2 NA TRBJ2-7 TRBV6-5 TGTGCCAGCAGTTATCGGGCTAGCGGGAGGAACGAGCAGTACTTC CASSYRASGRNEQYF
NA once TRBJ2-7 TRBV4-1 TGCGCCAGCAGCCAATCGGGAAAGATCTGGGAGCAGTACTTC CASSQSGKIWEQYF
NA NA TRBJ2-7 TRBV30 TGTGCCTGGAGTAAGGGGGCGGGAGGTACCTACGAGCAGTACTTC CAWSKGAGGTYEQYF
TRBD2 NA TRBJ2-7 TRBV27 TGTGCCAGCGGGGGACTAGCGGCCTCCTACGAGCAGTACTTC CASGGLAASYEQYF
NA NA TRBJ1-4 TRBV6-5 TGTGCCAGCAGTTACGACCCCGGGTCATCCGAAAAACTGTTTTTT CASSYDPGSSEKLFF
TRBD2 NA TRBJ2-1 TRBV5-6 TGTGCCAGCAGCTTATCTGCGGGACTAGCGGTAAATGAGCAGTTCTTC CASSLSAGLAVNEQFF
NA once TRBJ2-2 TRBV30 TGTGCCTGGAGTATAAAGAACAGCGGCATCGCGAACACCGGGGAGCTGTTTTTT CAWSIKNSGIANTGELFF
NA NA TRBJ2-7 TRBV13 TGTGCCAGCAGCTCCACGACGGGAGACTTTAACGAGCAGTACTTC CASSSTTGDFNEQYF
NA NA TRBJ2-7 TRBV7-8 TGTGCCAGCAGCTTAACACCTGATTCCTACGAGCAGTACTTC CASSLTPDSYEQYF
TRBD2 NA TRBJ2-5 TRBV29-1 TGCAGCGCGCGAGCGGGATTAGTAGAGACCCAGTACTTC CSARAGLVETQYF
TRBD1 NA TRBJ1-5 TRBV2 TGTGCCAGCAGAGGGACAGCTAATAACATGCCCCAGCATTTT CASRGTANNMPQHF
NA NA TRBJ1-5 TRBV5-1 TGCGCCAGCAGCCCCCTGCAGGGGAAGAGCAATCAGCCCCAGCATTTT CASSPLQGKSNQPQHF
TRBD1 once TRBJ2-5 TRBV6-6 TGTGCCAGCAGGGAACAGGGGGCTGGGGAGACCCAGTACTTC CASREQGAGETQYF
NA few TRBJ2-1 TRBV6-5 TGTGCCAGCAGCAGGGGGACTGAGGATGAGCAGTTCTTC CASSRGTEDEQFF
NA NA TRBJ1-2 TRBV30 TGTGCCTGGAACGGGGGAAATGGCTACACCTTC CAWNGGNGYTF
TRBD1 NA TRBJ1-1 TRBV5-1 TGCGCCAGCAGCACTTGGACAGGAATGAACACTGAAGCTTTCTTT CASSTWTGMNTEAFF
NA NA TRBJ1-1 TRBV10-3 TGTGCCATCAATCGGGAAGCTGACACTGAAGCTTTCTTT CAINREADTEAFF
TRBD2 NA TRBJ2-1 TRBV15 TGTGCCACCAGCACCAGCCGACTAGCGGGAGGGACCAAGGATGAGCAGTTCTTC CATSTSRLAGGTKDEQFF
NA once TRBJ1-5 TRBV15 TGTGCCACCAGCAGAGATGGTCGGTCTTATAGCAATCAGCCCCAGCATTTT CATSRDGRSYSNQPQHF
TRBD1 NA TRBJ1-2 TRBV5-4 TGTGCCAGCAGCGACAGGGAGTATGGCTCCACCTTC CASSDREYGSTF
TRBD2 NA TRBJ2-5 TRBV30 TGTGCCTGGAGGACTAGCGGGAGGTCTGAGACCCAGTACTTC CAWRTSGRSETQYF
NA NA TRBJ2-5 TRBV6-1 TGTGCCAGCAGTGGCACTGGGAGTCGAACAGAGACCCAGTACTTC CASSGTGSRTETQYF
NA few TRBJ1-2 TRBV29-1 TGCAGCGTTGGTGGACATTTCTATGGCTACACCTTC CSVGGHFYGYTF
NA NA TRBJ1-2 TRBV14 TGTGCCAGCAGCCACTGGCAGGACTTCTATGGCTACACCTTC CASSHWQDFYGYTF
TRBD2 NA TRBJ2-3 TRBV9 TGTGCCAGCAGCCCGGGGACTAGCGGGATAGGGCTGGATACGCAGTATTTT CASSPGTSGIGLDTQYF
NA NA TRBJ2-1 TRBV15 TGTGCCACCACCCAGTCTAGCTACTACAATGAGCAGTTCTTC CATTQSSYYNEQFF
NA NA TRBJ2-7 TRBV7-9 TGTGCCAGCACCCCCCCAGGGCAGGGGATGCACGAGCAGTACTTC CASTPPGQGMHEQYF
NA NA TRBJ2-7 TRBV9 TGTGCCAGCAGCGTAGGGTCAGGCGCCCTTTACGAGCAGTACTTC CASSVGSGALYEQYF
NA NA TRBJ2-7 TRBV11-2 TGTGCCAGCAGCTTAGTTCAGTTCGAGGTAGTAAGAAGCTACGAGCAGTACTTC CASSLVQFEVVRSYEQYF
TRBD1 NA TRBJ2-5 TRBV5-4 TGTGCCAGCAGCTTGGTGGGACAGGCCAAAGAGACCCAGTACTTC CASSLVGQAKETQYF
TRBD2 NA TRBJ2-7 TRBV5-1 TGCGCCAGCAGCTTGGCCCCTCCGGGACTAGCGGGAGTTCAAATTTTC CASSLAPPGLAGVQIF
NA few TRBJ2-2 TRBV30 TGTGCCTGGAGTGAACTTCGGAGGGACACCGGGGAGCTGTTTTTT CAWSELRRDTGELFF
TRBD2 NA TRBJ2-1 TRBV5-6 TGTGCCAGCAGGAATAGCGGGAGGATCAGGGAGCAGTTCTTC CASRNSGRIREQFF
NA NA TRBJ1-2 TRBV6-5 TGTGCCACCGAGAGCGCTAACTATGGCTACACCTTC CATESANYGYTF
TRBD1 few TRBJ1-1 TRBV6-5 TGTGCCAGCAGTTCCCAGACAGGGGGAACTGAAGCTTTCTTT CASSSQTGGTEAFF
TRBD1 NA TRBJ1-5 TRBV5-8 TGTGCCAGCAGCTCCGGAATTATCAGTCCGGGACAGGGTTTTAGCAGTCCCCAGCATTTT CASSSGIISPGQGFSSPQHF
NA NA TRBJ1-1 TRBV29-1 TGCAGCGTGGCCCTGACAGGTCGGACTGAAGCTTTCTTT CSVALTGRTEAFF
NA NA TRBJ2-1 TRBV19 TGTGCCACCTTAGGGACTCGCGGGACCTACAATGAGCAGTTCTTC CATLGTRGTYNEQFF
NA once TRBJ2-3 TRBV5-1 TGCGCCAGCAGCTTCGCCGGGAGCCAAACAGATACGCAGTATTTT CASSFAGSQTDTQYF
TRBD1 NA TRBJ2-5 TRBV7-8 TGTGCCATCCGCCGGACAGGGGCCAAGGAGACCCAGTACTTC CAIRRTGAKETQYF
NA NA TRBJ2-2 TRBV7-8 TGTGCCAGCAGCTTAGCGTTTTGGAGTACGGGCGGGGAGCTGTTTTTT CASSLAFWSTGGELFF
TRBD1 NA TRBJ2-2 TRBV6-6 TGTGCCAGCAGTGGGCCGGGACAGGGGAGGGGGGAGCTGTTTTTT CASSGPGQGRGELFF
NA NA TRBJ2-7 TRBV7-9 TGTGCCAGCAGTCTACCAGGGAACGAGCAGTACTTC CASSLPGNEQYF
NA NA TRBJ2-1 TRBV30 TGTGCCTGGAGCTCCGGTGGCAATGAGCAGTTCTTC CAWSSGGNEQFF
TRBD1 once TRBJ1-2 TRBV5-1 TGCGCCAGCAGCGCGGACAGGGGGCAAGGCTACACCTTC CASSADRGQGYTF
NA NA TRBJ2-2 TRBV19 TGTGCCAGTAGTCCGCCGGGGACACATCTCACCGGGGAGCTGTTTTTT CASSPPGTHLTGELFF
NA NA TRBJ1-1 TRBV27 TGTGCCAGCCGGACCGGGGTTTGGACTGAAGCTTTCTTT CASRTGVWTEAFF